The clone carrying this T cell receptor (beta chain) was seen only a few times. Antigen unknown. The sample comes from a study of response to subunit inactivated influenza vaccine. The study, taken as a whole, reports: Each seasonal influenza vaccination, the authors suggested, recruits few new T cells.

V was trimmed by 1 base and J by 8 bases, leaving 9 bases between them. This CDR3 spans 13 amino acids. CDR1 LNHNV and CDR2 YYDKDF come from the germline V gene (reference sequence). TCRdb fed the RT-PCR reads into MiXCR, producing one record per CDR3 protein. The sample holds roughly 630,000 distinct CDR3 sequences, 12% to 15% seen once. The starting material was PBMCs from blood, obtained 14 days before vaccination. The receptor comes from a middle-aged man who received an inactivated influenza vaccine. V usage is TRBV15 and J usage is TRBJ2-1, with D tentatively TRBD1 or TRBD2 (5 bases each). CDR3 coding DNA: TGTGCCACCAGCAGAGTCTGGGACGATGAGCAGTTCTTC. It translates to CATSRVWDDEQFF.